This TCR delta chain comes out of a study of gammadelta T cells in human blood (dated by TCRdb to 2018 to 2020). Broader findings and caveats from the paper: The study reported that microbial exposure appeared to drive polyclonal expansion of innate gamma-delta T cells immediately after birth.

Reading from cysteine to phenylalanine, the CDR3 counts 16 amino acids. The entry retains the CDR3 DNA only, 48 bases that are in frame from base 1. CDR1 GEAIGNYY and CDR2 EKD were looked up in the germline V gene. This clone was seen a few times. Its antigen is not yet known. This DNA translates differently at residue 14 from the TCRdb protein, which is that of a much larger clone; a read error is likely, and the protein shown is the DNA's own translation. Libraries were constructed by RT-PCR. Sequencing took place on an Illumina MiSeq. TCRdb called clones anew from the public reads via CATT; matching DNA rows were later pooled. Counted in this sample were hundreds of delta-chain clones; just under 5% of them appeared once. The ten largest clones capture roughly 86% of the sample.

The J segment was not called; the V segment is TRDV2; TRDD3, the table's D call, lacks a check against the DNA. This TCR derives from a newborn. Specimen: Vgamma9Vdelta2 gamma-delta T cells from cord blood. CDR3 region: CACDVLGDTLTAQPFF. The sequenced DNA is TGTGCCTGTGACGTACTGGGGGATACTTTGACAGCACAACCCTTCTTT.